The source of this T cell receptor beta chain is a study of blood T cell repertoires in COVID-19. The overall study: The United States, Italy and Spain were the sources of the acute and convalescent COVID-19 samples. PBMCs, B-cell-depleted T cells, or T cells were the source of the cDNA or gDNA that made up the material.

Authors' methods: Scientists estimated how many nucleated cells there were by amplifying reference gene primers. Sequencing was performed with immunoSEQ multiplex PCR; in TCRdb, only in-frame clones are kept and a portion is missing. V, J and clone size derive from that table, while D and trimming were established from the DNA sequence. The sample lists about 86,000 clones, approximately 83% seen once, with 31% in the top ten. V was pared by 7 bases and J by 5 bases, with 10 bases of the junction left unmatched. Germline-derived CDR1 and CDR2 are SEHNR and FQNEAQ (reference sequence). This CDR3 has 14 residues.

The chain couples TRBV7-9 to TRBJ1-1; 7 bases map to TRBD1. The receptor was derived from an elderly woman with active or convalescent COVID-19. Source material: peripheral blood. The CDR3 region has the DNA TGTGCCAGCACCCTAGACAGGGTAGGGACTGAAGCTTTCTTT. Translation: CASTLDRVGTEAFF.